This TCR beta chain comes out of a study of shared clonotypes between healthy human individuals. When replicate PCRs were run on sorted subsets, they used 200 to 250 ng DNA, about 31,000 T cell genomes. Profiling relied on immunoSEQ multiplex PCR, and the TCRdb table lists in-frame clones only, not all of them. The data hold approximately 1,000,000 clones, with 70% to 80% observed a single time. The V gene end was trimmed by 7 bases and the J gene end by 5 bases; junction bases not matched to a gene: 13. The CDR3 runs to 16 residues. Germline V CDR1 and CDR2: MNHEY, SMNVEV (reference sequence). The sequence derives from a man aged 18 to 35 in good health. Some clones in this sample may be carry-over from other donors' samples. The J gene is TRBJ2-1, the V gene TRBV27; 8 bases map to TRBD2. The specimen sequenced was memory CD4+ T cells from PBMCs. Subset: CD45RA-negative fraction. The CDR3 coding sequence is TGTGCCAGCAAGAGACCCGGGACTAGGGCCCACAATGAGCAGTTCTTC. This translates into CASKRPGTRAHNEQFF.